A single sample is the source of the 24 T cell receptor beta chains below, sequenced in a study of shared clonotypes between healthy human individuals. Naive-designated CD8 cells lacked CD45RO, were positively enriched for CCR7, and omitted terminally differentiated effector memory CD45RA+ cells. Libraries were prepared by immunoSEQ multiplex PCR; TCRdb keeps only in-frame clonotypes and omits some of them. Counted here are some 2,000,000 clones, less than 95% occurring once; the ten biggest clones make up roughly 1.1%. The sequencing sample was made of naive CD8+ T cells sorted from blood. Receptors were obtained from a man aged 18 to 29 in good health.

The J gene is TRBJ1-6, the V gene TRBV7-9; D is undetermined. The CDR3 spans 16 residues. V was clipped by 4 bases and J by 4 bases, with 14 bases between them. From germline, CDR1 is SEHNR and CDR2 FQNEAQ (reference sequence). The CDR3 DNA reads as TGTGCCAGCAGCTCCAAACCCGGGCAATATAATTCACCCCTCCACTTT. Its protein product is CASSSKPGQYNSPLHF.

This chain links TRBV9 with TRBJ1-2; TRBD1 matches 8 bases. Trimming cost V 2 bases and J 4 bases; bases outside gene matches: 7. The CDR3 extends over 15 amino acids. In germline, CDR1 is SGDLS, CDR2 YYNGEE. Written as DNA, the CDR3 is TGTGCCAGCAGCGTCGGGACAGGAGTCCGCTATGGCTACACCTTC. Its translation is CASSVGTGVRYGYTF.

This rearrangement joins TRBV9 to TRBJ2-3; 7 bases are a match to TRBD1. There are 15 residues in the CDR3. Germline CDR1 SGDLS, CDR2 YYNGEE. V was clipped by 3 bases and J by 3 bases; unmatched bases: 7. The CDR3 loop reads CASSGAGQVTDTQYF. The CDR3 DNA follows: TGTGCCAGCAGCGGGGCCGGACAGGTAACAGATACGCAGTATTTT.

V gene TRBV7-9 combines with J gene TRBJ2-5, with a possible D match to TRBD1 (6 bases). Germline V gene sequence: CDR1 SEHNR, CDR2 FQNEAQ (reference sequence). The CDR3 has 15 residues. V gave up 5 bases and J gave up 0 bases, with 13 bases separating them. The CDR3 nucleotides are TGTGCCAGCAGCGAGAGGACAGAGTACCAAGAGACCCAGTACTTC. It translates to CASSERTEYQETQYF.

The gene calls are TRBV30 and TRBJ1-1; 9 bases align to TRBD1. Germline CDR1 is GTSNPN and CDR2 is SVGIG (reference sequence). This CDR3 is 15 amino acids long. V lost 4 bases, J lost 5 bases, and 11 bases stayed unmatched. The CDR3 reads CAWKGGSTGGTEAFF. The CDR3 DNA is TGTGCCTGGAAAGGTGGGTCGACAGGGGGAACTGAAGCTTTCTTT.

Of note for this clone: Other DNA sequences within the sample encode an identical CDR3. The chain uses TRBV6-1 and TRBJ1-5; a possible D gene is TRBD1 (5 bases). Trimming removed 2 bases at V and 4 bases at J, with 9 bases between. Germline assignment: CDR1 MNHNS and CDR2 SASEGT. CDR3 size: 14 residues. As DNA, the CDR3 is TGTGCCAGCAGTGAATGGGGGGGTAATCAGCCCCAGCATTTT. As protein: CASSEWGGNQPQHF.

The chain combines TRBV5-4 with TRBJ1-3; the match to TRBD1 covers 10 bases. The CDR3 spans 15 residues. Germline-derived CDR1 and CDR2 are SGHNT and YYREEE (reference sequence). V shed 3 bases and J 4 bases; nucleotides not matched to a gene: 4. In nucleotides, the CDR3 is TGTGCCAGCAGCTCTGGACAGGGGGACGGAAACACCATATATTTT. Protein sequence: CASSSGQGDGNTIYF.

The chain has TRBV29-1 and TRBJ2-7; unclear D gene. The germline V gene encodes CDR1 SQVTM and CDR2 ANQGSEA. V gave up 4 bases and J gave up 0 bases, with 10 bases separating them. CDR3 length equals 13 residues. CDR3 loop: CSVVSDSSYEQYF. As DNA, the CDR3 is TGCAGCGTTGTTTCGGATAGCTCCTACGAGCAGTACTTC.

The CDR3 region is CASRDFGVYGELFF. The DNA for the CDR3 is TGTGCCAGCAGGGATTTTGGGGTCTACGGGGAGCTGTTTTTT. V usage is TRBV6-1 and J usage is TRBJ2-2; D unclear. This CDR3 comprises 14 residues. V lost 6 bases and J 7 bases, leaving 15 bases between the germline ends. Germline V lookup: CDR1 MNHNS, CDR2 SASEGT.

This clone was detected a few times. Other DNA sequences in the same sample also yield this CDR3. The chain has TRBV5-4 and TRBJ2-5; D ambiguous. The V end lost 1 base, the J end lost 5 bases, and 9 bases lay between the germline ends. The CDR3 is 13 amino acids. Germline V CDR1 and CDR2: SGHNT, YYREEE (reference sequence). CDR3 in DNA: TGTGCCAGCAGCTTGTTAGGAGTGGAGACCCAGTACTTC. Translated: CASSLLGVETQYF.

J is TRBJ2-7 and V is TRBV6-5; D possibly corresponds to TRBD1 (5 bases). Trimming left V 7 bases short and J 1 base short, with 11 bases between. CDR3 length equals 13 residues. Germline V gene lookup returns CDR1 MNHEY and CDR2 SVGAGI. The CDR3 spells CASTKTESYEQYF. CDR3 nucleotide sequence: TGTGCCAGCACCAAGACAGAGTCCTACGAGCAGTACTTC.

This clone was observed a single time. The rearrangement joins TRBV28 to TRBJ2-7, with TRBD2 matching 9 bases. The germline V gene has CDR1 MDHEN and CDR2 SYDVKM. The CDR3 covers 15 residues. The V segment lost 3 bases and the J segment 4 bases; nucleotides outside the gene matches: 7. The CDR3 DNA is TGTGCCAGCAGTTTCGATTTGGCGGGGGGGTACGAGCAGTACTTC. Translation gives CASSFDLAGGYEQYF.

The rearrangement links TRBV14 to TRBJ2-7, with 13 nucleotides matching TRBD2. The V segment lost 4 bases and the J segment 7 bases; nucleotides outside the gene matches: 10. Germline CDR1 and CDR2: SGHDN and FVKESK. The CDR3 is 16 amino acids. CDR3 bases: TGTGCCAGCAGCCCGATGCCGGGACTAGCGGGAAGTGAGCAGTACTTC. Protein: CASSPMPGLAGSEQYF. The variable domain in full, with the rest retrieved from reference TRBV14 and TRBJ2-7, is EAGVTQFPSHSVIEKGQTVTLRCDPISGHDNLYWYRRVMGKEIKFLLHFVKESKQDESGMPNNRFLAERTGGTYSTLKVQPAELEDSGVYFCASSPMPGLAGSEQYFGPGTRLTVT.

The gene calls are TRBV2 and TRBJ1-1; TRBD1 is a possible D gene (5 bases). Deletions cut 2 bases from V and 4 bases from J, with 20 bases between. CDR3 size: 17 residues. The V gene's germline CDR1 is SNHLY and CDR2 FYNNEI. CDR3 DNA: TGTGCCAGCAGTGAAAAGACGGTTCAGGGTAGCGCCACTGAAGCTTTCTTT. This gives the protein CASSEKTVQGSATEAFF.

The CDR3 spells CASSFGDYLNIQYF. DNA of the CDR3: TGTGCCAGCAGCTTCGGGGACTACCTAAACATTCAGTACTTC. J is TRBJ2-4 and V is TRBV5-4, with 7 bases aligning to TRBD2. CDR1 SGHNT and CDR2 YYREEE come from the germline V gene (reference sequence). CDR3 size: 14 residues. V shed 2 bases, J shed 6 bases, and the junction held 5 bases outside the gene matches.

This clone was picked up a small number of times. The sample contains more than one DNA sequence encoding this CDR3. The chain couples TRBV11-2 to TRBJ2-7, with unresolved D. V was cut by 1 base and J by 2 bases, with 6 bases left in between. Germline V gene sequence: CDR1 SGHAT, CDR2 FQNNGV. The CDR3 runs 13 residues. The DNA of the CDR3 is TGTGCCAGCAGCTTAGGGCCAGCCTACGAGCAGTACTTC. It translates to CASSLGPAYEQYF.

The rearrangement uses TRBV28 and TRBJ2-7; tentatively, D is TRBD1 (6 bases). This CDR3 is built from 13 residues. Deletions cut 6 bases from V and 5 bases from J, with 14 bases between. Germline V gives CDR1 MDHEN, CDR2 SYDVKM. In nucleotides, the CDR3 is TGTGCCAGCAGGTCCAGGGGTGTACACGAGCAGTACTTC. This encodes CASRSRGVHEQYF.

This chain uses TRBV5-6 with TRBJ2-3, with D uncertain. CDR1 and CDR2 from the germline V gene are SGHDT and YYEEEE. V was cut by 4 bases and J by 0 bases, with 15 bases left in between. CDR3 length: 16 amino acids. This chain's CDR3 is CASSGWGAPSTDTQYF. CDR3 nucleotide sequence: TGTGCCAGCAGCGGGTGGGGTGCCCCTAGCACAGATACGCAGTATTTT.

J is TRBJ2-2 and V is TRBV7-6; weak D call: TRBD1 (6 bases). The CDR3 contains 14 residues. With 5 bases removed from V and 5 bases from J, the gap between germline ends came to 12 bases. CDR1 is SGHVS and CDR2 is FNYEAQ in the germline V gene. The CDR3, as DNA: TGTGCCAGCAGCGCCACAGGGCCTACCGGGGAGCTGTTTTTT. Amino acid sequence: CASSATGPTGELFF.

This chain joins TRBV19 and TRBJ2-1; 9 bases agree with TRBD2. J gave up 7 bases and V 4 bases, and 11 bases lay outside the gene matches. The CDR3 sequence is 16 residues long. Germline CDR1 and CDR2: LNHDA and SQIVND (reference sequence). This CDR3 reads CASSTLGGRAWNEQFF. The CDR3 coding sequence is TGTGCCAGTAGTACGCTGGGCGGGAGGGCATGGAATGAGCAGTTCTTC.

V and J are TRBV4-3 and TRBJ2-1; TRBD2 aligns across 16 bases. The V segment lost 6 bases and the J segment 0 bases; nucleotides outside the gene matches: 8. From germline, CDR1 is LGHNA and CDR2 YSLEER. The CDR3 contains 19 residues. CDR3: CASSPGLAGGGPSYNEQFF. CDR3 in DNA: TGCGCCAGCAGTCCGGGACTAGCGGGAGGGGGGCCCTCCTACAATGAGCAGTTCTTC.

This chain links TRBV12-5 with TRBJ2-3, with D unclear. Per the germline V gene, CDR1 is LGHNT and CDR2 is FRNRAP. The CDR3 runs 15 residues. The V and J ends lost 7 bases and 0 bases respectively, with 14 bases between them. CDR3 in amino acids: CASARVSFSTDTQYF. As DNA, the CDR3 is TGTGCTAGTGCCCGAGTTTCCTTCAGCACAGATACGCAGTATTTT.

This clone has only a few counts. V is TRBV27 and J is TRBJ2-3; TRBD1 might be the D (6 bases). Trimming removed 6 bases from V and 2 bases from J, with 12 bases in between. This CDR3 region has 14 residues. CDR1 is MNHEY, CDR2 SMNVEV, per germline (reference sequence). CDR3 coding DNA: TGTGCCAGCAGGGTACAGGGTCTCACAGATACGCAGTATTTT. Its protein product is CASRVQGLTDTQYF.

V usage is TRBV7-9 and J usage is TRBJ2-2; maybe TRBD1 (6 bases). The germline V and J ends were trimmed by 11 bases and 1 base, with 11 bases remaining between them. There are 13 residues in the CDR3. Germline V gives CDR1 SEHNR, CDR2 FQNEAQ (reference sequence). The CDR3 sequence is CARDNVNTGELFF. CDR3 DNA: TGTGCCCGGGACAACGTGAACACCGGGGAGCTGTTTTTT.